The sequence of this T cell receptor (beta chain) was determined in a study of pediatric ulcerative colitis. Per the germline V gene, CDR1 is MDHEN and CDR2 is SYDVKM. This CDR3 region has 17 residues. After removal of 4 bases from V and 6 bases from J, the junction contained 17 bases not matched to a gene. Findings of the study overall: Blood-derived T cells may be present in rectal pinch biopsies.

Sequencing was performed with immunoSEQ multiplex PCR; in TCRdb, only in-frame clones are kept and a portion is missing. The sample holds some 35,000 clones, 81% seen once. For this clone: Its antigen remains unidentified.

One to two pinch biopsies were taken from the rectum during colonoscopy. The sequence was collected from a boy aged 5-17 years with mild ulcerative colitis. The J gene is TRBJ1-1, the V gene TRBV28; 7 nucleotides line up with TRBD1. The sequenced sample consisted of gut tissue. As DNA, the CDR3 is TGTGCCAGCAGTTCCTCCTTCTGGCAGGGGGTGTGGGCTGAAGCTTTCTTT. Translating it yields CASSSSFWQGVWAEAFF.